What follows are 10 T cell receptor beta chains derived from one specimen sequenced in a study of blood T cell repertoires in COVID-19. Clones were read by immunoSEQ multiplex PCR, and TCRdb kept only the in-frame ones, dropping some. The sample yields approximately 120,000 clones, roughly 85% seen once. The sequenced sample consisted of peripheral blood. The receptors stem from a woman aged 55-69 years with acute or convalescent COVID-19.

The V and J genes are TRBV9 and TRBJ2-5; no firm D call. Deletions cut 0 bases from V and 3 bases from J, with 9 bases between. The CDR3 is 14 residues long. CDR1 is SGDLS and CDR2 is YYNGEE in the germline V gene. The CDR3 loop is CASSVGLAEETQYF. CDR3 DNA sequence: TGTGCCAGCAGCGTAGGGTTGGCGGAAGAGACCCAGTACTTC.

This CDR3 reads CASGKTSGTDTQYF. CDR3 DNA sequence: TGCGCCAGCGGCAAGACTAGCGGTACAGATACGCAGTATTTT. The chain recombines TRBV4-1 with TRBJ2-3; 9 bases map to TRBD2. The germline V gene has CDR1 MGHRA and CDR2 YSYEKL. CDR3 length equals 14 residues. V lost 8 bases to trimming and J lost 3 bases; unmatched junction nucleotides: 6.

The V call is TRBV7-2, the J call TRBJ1-6; TRBD1 is a possible D gene (5 bases). V lost 2 bases to trimming and J lost 11 bases, with 16 bases between them. This CDR3 comprises 15 residues. Germline CDR1 is SGHTA and CDR2 is FQGNSA. The CDR3 DNA follows: TGTGCCAGCAGCTTATCCTTTGGAGGGGATCCACCCCTCCACTTT. Amino acids: CASSLSFGGDPPLHF. Drawing the rest from reference TRBV7-2 and TRBJ1-6, the complete variable domain is GAGVSQSPSNKVTEKGKDVELRCDPISGHTALYWYRQSLGQGLEFLIYFQGNSAPDKSGLPSDRFSAERTGGSVSTLTIQRTQQEDSAVYLCASSLSFGGDPPLHFGNGTRLTVT.

The chain carries TRBV28 and TRBJ1-5, with no clear D. CDR1 is MDHEN and CDR2 is SYDVKM in the germline V gene. The germline V and J ends were trimmed by 3 bases and 6 bases, with 9 bases remaining between them. CDR3 length: 13 residues. The chain's CDR3 is CASSFERGQPQHF. DNA of the CDR3: TGTGCCAGCAGTTTCGAAAGAGGTCAGCCCCAGCATTTT.

This rearrangement joins TRBV19 to TRBJ2-7, with 10 bases that match TRBD1. In germline, CDR1 is LNHDA, CDR2 SQIVND (reference sequence). This CDR3 contains 14 residues. Unmatched junction bases numbered 1, after V lost 1 base and J lost 4 bases. The CDR3 loop reads CASSIGQGAYEQYF. The CDR3 DNA follows: TGTGCCAGTAGTATAGGACAGGGGGCATACGAGCAGTACTTC.

Only a few counts were recorded for this clone. The chain uses TRBV15 and TRBJ1-2; 8 nucleotides align to TRBD1. With V trimmed by 0 bases and J by 5 bases, 5 bases remained unmatched. This CDR3 is built from 15 residues. Germline V lookup: CDR1 LNHNV, CDR2 YYDKDF (reference sequence). This CDR3 reads CATSRDKGDRYGYTF. CDR3 coding DNA: TGTGCCACCAGCAGAGATAAGGGGGACAGGTATGGCTACACCTTC.

This clone was counted a few times. V and J are TRBV5-4 and TRBJ2-5; 12 bases are shared with TRBD1. The germline V gene encodes CDR1 SGHNT and CDR2 YYREEE (reference sequence). The V and J ends lost 4 bases and 4 bases, in that order; junction bases with no gene match: 5. CDR3 length: 15 residues. CDR3: CASSRGQGAGETQYF. CDR3 nucleotides: TGTGCCAGCAGCAGGGGACAGGGGGCAGGAGAGACCCAGTACTTC. Combining the CDR3 with reference TRBV5-4 and TRBJ2-5 gives the whole variable domain ETGVTQSPTHLIKTRGQQVTLRCSSQSGHNTVSWYQQALGQGPQFIFQYYREEENGRGNFPPRFSGLQFPNYSSELNVNALELDDSALYLCASSRGQGAGETQYFGPGTRLLVL.

By share, this clone ranks as medium-sized. The rearrangement links TRBV4-1 to TRBJ2-7, with D maybe TRBD2 (7 bases). The CDR3 is 14 amino acids. Trimming stripped 1 base from V and 4 bases from J, with 11 bases between. CDR1 is MGHRA, CDR2 YSYEKL, per germline. CDR3 nucleotide sequence: TGCGCCAGCAGCCAAGGCGGGGGCAAATACGAGCAGTACTTC. Encoded protein: CASSQGGGKYEQYF.

The chain has TRBV2 and TRBJ1-5, with TRBD1 matching over 9 bases. CDR3 size: 13 residues. In germline, CDR1 is SNHLY, CDR2 FYNNEI. The V and J ends lost 6 bases and 4 bases, in that order; junction bases with no gene match: 1. CDR3 sequence reads: CASRDRGNQPQHF. The DNA for the CDR3 is TGTGCCAGCAGGGACAGGGGTAATCAGCCCCAGCATTTT.

In DNA, the CDR3 is TGTGCCAGCAGCGACCCGACAGGGGATACGGGAAACACCATATATTTT. Protein product: CASSDPTGDTGNTIYF. The genes are TRBV5-4 and TRBJ1-3, with 8 bases identical to TRBD1. This CDR3 spans 16 amino acids. V trimming: 4 bases; J trimming: 4 bases; junction bases outside the gene matches: 10. Germline V gives CDR1 SGHNT, CDR2 YYREEE (reference sequence).